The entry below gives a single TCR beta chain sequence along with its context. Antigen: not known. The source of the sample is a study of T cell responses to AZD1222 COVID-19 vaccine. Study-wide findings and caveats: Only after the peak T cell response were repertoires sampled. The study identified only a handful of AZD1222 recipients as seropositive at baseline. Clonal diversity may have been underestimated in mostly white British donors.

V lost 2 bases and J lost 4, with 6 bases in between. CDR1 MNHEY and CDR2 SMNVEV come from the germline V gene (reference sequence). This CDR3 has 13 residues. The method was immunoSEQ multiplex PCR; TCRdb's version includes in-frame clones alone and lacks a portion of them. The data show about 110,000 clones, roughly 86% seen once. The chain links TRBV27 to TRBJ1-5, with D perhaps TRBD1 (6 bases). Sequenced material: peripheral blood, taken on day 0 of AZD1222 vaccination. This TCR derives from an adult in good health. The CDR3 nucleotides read TGTGCCAGCAGTTTAGGACAGAATCAGCCCCAGCATTTT. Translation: CASSLGQNQPQHF.